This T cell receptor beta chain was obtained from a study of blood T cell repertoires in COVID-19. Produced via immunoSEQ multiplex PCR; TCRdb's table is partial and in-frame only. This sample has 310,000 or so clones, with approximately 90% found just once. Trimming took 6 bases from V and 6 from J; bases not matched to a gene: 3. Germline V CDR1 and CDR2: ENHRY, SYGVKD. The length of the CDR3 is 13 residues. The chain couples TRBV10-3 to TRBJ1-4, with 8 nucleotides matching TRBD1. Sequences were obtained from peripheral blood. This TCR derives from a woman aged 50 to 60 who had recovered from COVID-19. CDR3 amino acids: CAIRATGDEKLFF. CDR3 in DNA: TGTGCCATCAGGGCGACAGGGGATGAAAAACTGTTTTTT.